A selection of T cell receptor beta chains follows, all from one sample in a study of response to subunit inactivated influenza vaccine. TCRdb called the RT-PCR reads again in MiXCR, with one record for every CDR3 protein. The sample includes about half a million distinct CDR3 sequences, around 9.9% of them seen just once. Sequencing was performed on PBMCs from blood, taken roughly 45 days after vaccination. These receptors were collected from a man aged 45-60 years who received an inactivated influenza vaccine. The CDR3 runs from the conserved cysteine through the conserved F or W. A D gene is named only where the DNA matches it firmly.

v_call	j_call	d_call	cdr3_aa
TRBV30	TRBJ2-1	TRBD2	CAFLPAGGYNEQFF
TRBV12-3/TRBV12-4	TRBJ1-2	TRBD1	CASSSRGKGGYTF
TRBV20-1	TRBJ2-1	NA	CSARGTKWGYNEQFF
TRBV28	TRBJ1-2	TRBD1	CASSPRPGTATLYGYTF
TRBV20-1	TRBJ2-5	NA	CSPSRVETQYF
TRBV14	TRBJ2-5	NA	CASSQEGKGETQYF
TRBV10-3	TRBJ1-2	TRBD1	CAISEQGVNYGYTF
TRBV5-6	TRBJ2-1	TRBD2	CASSIIAGDNYNEQFF
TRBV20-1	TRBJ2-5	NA	CSARAPSETQYF
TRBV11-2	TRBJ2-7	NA	CASSAALIPYEQYF
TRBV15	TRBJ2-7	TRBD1	CATSRGTGVREQYF
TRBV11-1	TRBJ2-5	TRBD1	CASSLVPGQALYQETQYF